This TCR beta chain was sequenced during a study of shared clonotypes between healthy human individuals (TCRdb year 2020). At the level of the whole study: The cohort comprised a couple of women and three men aged 18 to 49 years. Between about 0.85 and 8.9 billion PBMCs per donor were obtained by leukapheresis. For each donor, CD4 naive and CD4 memory were each run on three plates, CD8 naive on two plates, and CD8 memory on one plate. Blood TCR repertoires of about 5 healthy adults were deeply sequenced to estimate repertoire size and the extent of clonotype sharing between individuals. Different laboratories and diverse techniques were used to prepare libraries and sequence TCR repertoires, to increase sequencing depth and limit assay-specific biases.

Based on the germline V gene, the CDR1 and CDR2 sequences are SGHVS and FQNEAQ. Inclusive of the bounding cysteine and phenylalanine, the CDR3 is 16 residues long. The entry retains the CDR3 DNA only, 48 bases that are in frame from base 1. The V and J ends are trimmed by 5 bases and 5 bases, leaving 19 bases between them. Using the deep immunoSEQ assay, multiplex PCR amplified TCR CDR3 regions from genomic DNA. For each cell subset, the extracted genomic DNA was distributed evenly across all wells of several immunoSEQ 96-well plates, and each plate served as one replicate. For sorted subsets, each replicate PCR was loaded with about 0.2 ug genomic DNA, equivalent to 30,000 or so T cell genomes. Purified libraries were measured with a Qubit 3.0 fluorometer, size-checked on a Bioanalyzer 2100, and measured again with the KAPA Library Quantification kit. Every immunoSEQ 96-well plate was sequenced on a separate single-read 150-cycle Illumina NextSeq 550 flow cell. From the authors' description of their analysis: Because the immunoSEQ output included only junctional sequences and no quality scores, the filtering could not be the same as the filtering used for full-length reads. To assign V/J genes and CDR3, sequences were annotated against IMGT germline references using PyIR, a Python wrapper for IgBLAST v1.9. Reads were filtered out if the reads had weak V/J assignments (E-value above 1e-6), no CDR3, stop codons, out-of-frame junctions, or ambiguous translated residues. V3J clonotypes were defined as sequences sharing an identical inferred V gene, J gene, and CDR3 amino acid sequence. The percentage overlap between two repertoires was calculated by dividing the number of shared unique clonotypes by the size of the smaller repertoire. Richness of each repertoire was evaluated using RTK rarefaction, the Chao1 estimator, and Recon v2.1 estimates of unobserved clonotypes. Generation probabilities for all TCRbeta clonotypes obtained by the gDNA method from a handful of donors were computed using OLGA. TCRdb holds this immuneACCESS table with in-frame rearrangements only. Some clones are missing; in checked studies, unresolved V genes explain under half, and the rest has no known cause. V and J calls and clone size come straight from that table; D and trimming were deduced from the DNA. Recorded for this sample are about 2,100,000 clones; 93% of them occurred a single time. The biggest ten clones account for about 1.8% of the sample.

Findings and caveats that apply to the study as a whole: Only blood was sampled, and tissue TCR repertoires likely differ from those in blood. Pairwise subsampling indicated that sequencing depth was expected to affect the degree of clonotype sharing among donors. Because the study included a small number of donors, the genetic and exposure-history diversity represented was limited. Even with the large sequencing depth, rarefaction of the sorted-subset datasets indicated that sequencing was incomplete. Larger estimated clonotype richness was generally found for naive subsets than for memory subsets. Clonotypes shared by all four sorted-subset donors showed higher generation probabilities than non-shared clonotypes. Across four donors, about 5% of naive CD4, approximately 3.5% of naive CD8, 2.3% of memory CD4, and 0.4% to 0.45% of memory CD8 clonotypes were shared.

CD8 naive samples consisted of CD45RO-negative cells that were positively selected for CCR7, yielding a CD45RA+CCR7+ population without TemRA cells. The donors were healthy, HIV-negative adults with no recently reported acute infections or vaccinations. Every donor was a Caucasian adult residing in Nashville, Tennessee, USA. Blood was collected by leukapheresis, and PBMCs were isolated by Ficoll-Histopaque density gradient centrifugation and then cryopreserved in liquid nitrogen vapor phase. Analytical flow cytometry was used to check the purity and quantity of each magnetically sorted T cell population. Genomic DNA was isolated from every sorted fraction and measured by UV absorbance on a Nanodrop 2000c. This clone occurred once. Its target antigen remains unknown. It has no much larger one-base neighbor in the sample; base qualities were not kept.

This receptor was taken from a man between 18 and 29 years old in good health. Some clones in this sample may be carry-over from other donors' samples. The receptor chain draws on TRBV7-8 and TRBJ2-1; a tentative D call is TRBD1 (6 bases match). The sample was naive CD8+ T cells from PBMCs. In light of the paper, this sample's cell subset or site label describes: CD45RA+CCR7+. The DNA sequence follows: TGTGCCAGCAGCCCGTTGGACAGTGGGTGGGACAATGAGCAGTTCTTC. It encodes CASSPLDSGWDNEQFF.